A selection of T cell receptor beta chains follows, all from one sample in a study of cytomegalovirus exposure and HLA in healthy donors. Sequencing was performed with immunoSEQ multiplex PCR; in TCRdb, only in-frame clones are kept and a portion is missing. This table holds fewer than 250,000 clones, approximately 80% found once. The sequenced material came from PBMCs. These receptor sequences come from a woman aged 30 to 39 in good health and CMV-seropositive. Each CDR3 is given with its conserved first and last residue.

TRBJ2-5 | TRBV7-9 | CASSQAETQYF
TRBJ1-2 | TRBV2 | CASSEARTGPLNYGYTF
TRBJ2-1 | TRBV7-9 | CASSLGSGGQNEQFF
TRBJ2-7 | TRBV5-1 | CASSLASSYEQYF
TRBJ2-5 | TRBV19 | CASSPRQVQETQYF
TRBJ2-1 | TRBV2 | CASSRMGQALGNEQFF
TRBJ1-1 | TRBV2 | CASTKLRDSRTTEAFF
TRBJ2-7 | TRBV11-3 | CASSTVEDRPYEQYF
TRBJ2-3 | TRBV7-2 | CASSQGLAGEAADTQYF
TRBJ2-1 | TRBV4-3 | CASSQGGLGLGSNEQFF
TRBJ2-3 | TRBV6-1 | CASSSRGEDTQYF
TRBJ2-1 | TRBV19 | CASRLVGGGNEQFF
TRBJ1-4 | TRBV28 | CASSLPGGTTNEKLFF
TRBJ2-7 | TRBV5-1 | CASSPTGFNEQYF
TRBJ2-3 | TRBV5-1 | CASSLGQTEDTQYF
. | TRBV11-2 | CASSLYYEQYF
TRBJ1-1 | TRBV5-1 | CASSQGAGAEAFF
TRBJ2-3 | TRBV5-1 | CASSWGPRGADTQYF
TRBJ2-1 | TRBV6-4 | CASSEGQGSNEQFF
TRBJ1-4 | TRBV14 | CASSQQGRTNEKLFF
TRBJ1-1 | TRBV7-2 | CASSLLVGENTEAFF
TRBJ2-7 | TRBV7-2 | CASSSQTAGEQYF
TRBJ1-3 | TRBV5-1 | CASSSGTGGGSGNTIYF
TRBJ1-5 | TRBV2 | CASSGAGAASPQHF
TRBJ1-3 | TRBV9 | CASSVEGDRGNTIYF
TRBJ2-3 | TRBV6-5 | CASSYGRLGSDTQYF
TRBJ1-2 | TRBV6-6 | CASILQGSGGYTF
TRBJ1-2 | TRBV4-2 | CASSQEGDRVYGYTF
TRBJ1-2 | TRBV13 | CASSLVGQANYGYTF
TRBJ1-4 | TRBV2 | CASSEGTENEKLFF
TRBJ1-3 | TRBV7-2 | CASSLEGVSGNTIYF
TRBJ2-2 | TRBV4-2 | CASSQIAGEEYGELFF
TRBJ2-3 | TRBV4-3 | CASSQGGREDPSTDTQYF
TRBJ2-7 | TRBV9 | CASSVAEGTYEQYF
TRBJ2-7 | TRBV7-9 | CASRPTGNYEQYF
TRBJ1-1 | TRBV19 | CASSPNRGLTEAFF
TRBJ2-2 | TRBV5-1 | CASSFLGLALNTGELFF
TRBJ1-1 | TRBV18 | CASSLKQGMNTEAFF
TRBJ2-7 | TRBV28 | CASSLTGPYLLEQYF
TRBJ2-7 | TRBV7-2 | CASSLNRGRVDEQYF
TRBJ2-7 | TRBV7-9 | CASSLLLGRDEQYF
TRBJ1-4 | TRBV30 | CALETGTNEKLFF
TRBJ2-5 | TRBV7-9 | CASSLVRGYQETQYF
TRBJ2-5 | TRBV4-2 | CASSQEDNRETQYF
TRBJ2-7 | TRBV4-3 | CASSQDLMSGLAGEHEQYF
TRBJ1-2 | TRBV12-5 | CASGGIGGGYTF
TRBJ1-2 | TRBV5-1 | CASSFEGRNYGYTF
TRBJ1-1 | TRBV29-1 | CSVGRDRGLGTEAFF
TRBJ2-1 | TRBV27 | CASSPVRLAGGNEQFF
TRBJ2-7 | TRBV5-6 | CASSGRDTTYEQYF
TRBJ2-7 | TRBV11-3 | CASSTPWGDEQYF
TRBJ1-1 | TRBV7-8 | CASSLVRGYREAFF
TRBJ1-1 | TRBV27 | CASSWTENTEAFF
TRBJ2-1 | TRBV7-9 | CASSLFRNRGNEQFF